Below, one TCR beta chain is given with its context. Its target is not known. A CD45RO-CCR7+CD27+CD95- profile was what naive CD8+ T cells displayed. The source of the sample is a study of CXCR3-negative and CXCR3-positive naive CD8 T cells. Across the whole study: Sequencing gave roughly 130 million TRB reads overall, about 1.5 +/- 0.3 million per library. Broader study findings: Hydrophobicity was higher for TRB CDR3s found in CXCR3-positive naive cells than in CXCR3-negative naive cells. Sequencing showed both naive subsets with comparably high diversity, and memory CD8+ cells much lower. Fresh PBMCs went into most assays, and CXCR3 expression partly declined after cryopreservation.

The libraries of TRB cDNA were prepared using 5' RACE with UMI labels. Using the 5' RACE reads, TCRdb records one entry per CDR3 protein without DNA. The ten top clones account for 0.53%, within a sample of around 60,000 distinct CDR3 sequences. Source material: naive CXCR3+ CD8+ T cells from blood. As for subset: CD45RO-CCR7+CD27+CD95- naive CD8+ T cells expressing CXCR3 (TNR3+). This TCR was recovered from a human donor in good health. Some clones in this sample may be carry-over from other donors' samples.

The chain's CDR3 is CASSLNGQKNTEAFF. The rearrangement joins TRBV7-3 to TRBJ1-1. CDR1 and CDR2 from the germline V gene are SGHTA and FQGTGA. The CDR3 length is 15 residues.